This entry concerns a single T cell receptor (beta chain). In the same sample, other DNA sequences code for this CDR3. CDR1 and CDR2 from the germline V gene are LGHDT and YNNKEL (reference sequence). The length of the CDR3 is 14 residues. Trimming removed 1 base at V and 0 bases at J, with 6 bases between. The data originate from a study of blood T cell repertoires in COVID-19. About the study: Samples representing acute and convalescent COVID-19 were sourced from the United States, Italy and Spain. From T cells, B-cell-depleted T cells, or PBMCs came the material, which was cDNA or gDNA.

Per the authors' pipeline: Amplification with reference gene primers provided the estimates of nucleated cell counts. The data were produced by immunoSEQ multiplex PCR, yet TCRdb's version contains in-frame clones alone and is incomplete. Clone size and V and J calls were adopted from that table, with D and trimming inferred from the DNA. The table shows 110,000 or so clones, with 81% occurring only once. Sample: peripheral blood. This receptor was obtained from a man in his fifties with acute or convalescent COVID-19. This chain connects TRBV3-1 (or the pseudogene TRBV3-2) to TRBJ1-2; D is perhaps TRBD1 (6 bases). Written as DNA, the CDR3 is TGTGCCAGCAGCCAAGCAGGGGCTAACTATGGCTACACCTTC. Translated: CASSQAGANYGYTF.